These T cell receptor beta chains were read from a single sample in a study of beta chain features in type 1 diabetes. TCRdb's copy holds only in-frame clones and misses some; the assay was immunoSEQ multiplex PCR. This repertoire shows around 710,000 clones, around 12% found once; its top ten account for 0.095% to 0.15%. Specimen: naive CD4+ T cells from blood. These receptors all stem from a man younger than 40 with type 1 diabetes. The CDR3 runs from the conserved cysteine through the conserved F or W. Each record gives: J gene, clone size, V gene, D gene, CDR3 DNA, CDR3 protein. The D gene is left open where the match is weak. Not every row has a clone size; where given, it reads once, few, many or a size class.

J: TRBJ2-3; size: NA; V: TRBV20-1; D: NA; DNA: TGCAGTGCTAGATCTGGCGATACGCAGTATTTT; CDR3: CSARSGDTQYF
J: TRBJ2-1; size: few; V: TRBV9; D: NA; DNA: TGTGCCAGCAGCGTAGATGGGATCCCTTACAATGAGCAGTTCTTC; CDR3: CASSVDGIPYNEQFF
J: TRBJ2-2; size: few; V: TRBV7-9; D: NA; DNA: TGTGCCAGCAGCTGGACAGCACGGGACACCGGGGAGCTGTTTTTT; CDR3: CASSWTARDTGELFF
J: TRBJ2-3; size: NA; V: TRBV19; D: NA; DNA: TGTGCCAGTAGTATAAGGGGCGCAGATACGCAGTATTTT; CDR3: CASSIRGADTQYF
J: TRBJ2-7; size: few; V: TRBV4-3; D: TRBD2; DNA: TGCGCCAGCAGCCCCTTACTAGCGGGGGCTCCCCGAAGAGTCTTC; CDR3: CASSPLLAGAPRRVF
J: TRBJ1-5; size: few; V: TRBV27; D: TRBD1; DNA: TGTGCCAGCAGTTTGACAGGGGTTAGCAATCAGCCCCAGCATTTT; CDR3: CASSLTGVSNQPQHF
J: TRBJ2-4; size: few; V: TRBV12-5; D: NA; DNA: TGTGCTAGTGGTTATTCGGTTCCGTTAGCCAAAAACATTCAGTACTTC; CDR3: CASGYSVPLAKNIQYF
J: TRBJ2-3; size: few; V: TRBV6-5; D: NA; DNA: TGTGCCAGCAGTATCTCAGGGGGCACAGATACGCAGTATTTT; CDR3: CASSISGGTDTQYF
J: TRBJ2-2; size: few; V: TRBV11-2; D: NA; DNA: TGTGCCAGCTCGAACCGGGGGTTGAACACCGGGGAGCTGTTTTTT; CDR3: CASSNRGLNTGELFF
J: TRBJ2-3; size: NA; V: TRBV4-3; D: NA; DNA: TGCGCCAGCAGCCAAGGGAAGGGGAAAGCGATCACAGATACGCAGTATTTT; CDR3: CASSQGKGKAITDTQYF
J: TRBJ2-5; size: NA; V: TRBV7-2; D: NA; DNA: TGTGCCAGCAGCTGGTACGAGACCCAGTACTTC; CDR3: CASSWYETQYF
J: TRBJ1-6; size: NA; V: TRBV7-2; D: NA; DNA: TGTGCCAGCAGCGCAGACCGCCAGTCACCCCTCCACTTT; CDR3: CASSADRQSPLHF
J: TRBJ1-1; size: NA; V: TRBV4-3; D: NA; DNA: TGCGCCAGCAGCCAAGGGGGGGCCTTGAACACTGAAGCTTTCTTT; CDR3: CASSQGGALNTEAFF
J: TRBJ2-1; size: NA; V: TRBV7-9; D: NA; DNA: TGTGCCAGCAGCTTACTCCTGAACTCCTACAATGAGCAGTTCTTC; CDR3: CASSLLLNSYNEQFF
J: TRBJ2-1; size: NA; V: TRBV9; D: TRBD1; DNA: TGTGCCAGCAGCGTAGAGACAGGGAACAATGAGCAGTTCTTC; CDR3: CASSVETGNNEQFF
J: TRBJ2-7; size: NA; V: TRBV2; D: NA; DNA: TGTGCCAGCAGTGTGTCGGGACTTGGCGACGAGCAGTACTTC; CDR3: CASSVSGLGDEQYF
J: TRBJ1-1; size: NA; V: TRBV29-1; D: NA; DNA: TGCAGCGTCTGGGAAAAGGGTAGGGACACTGAAGCTTTCTTT; CDR3: CSVWEKGRDTEAFF
J: TRBJ2-5; size: NA; V: TRBV10-2; D: NA; DNA: TGCGCCAGCAGTGACCCTAAAGCCAGGGGCTCAGAGACCCAGTACTTC; CDR3: CASSDPKARGSETQYF
J: TRBJ2-3; size: NA; V: TRBV5-4; D: NA; DNA: TGTGCCAGCAGCTCGGACTACCCAGATACGCAGTATTTT; CDR3: CASSSDYPDTQYF
J: TRBJ2-7; size: few; V: TRBV28; D: NA; DNA: TGTGCCAGCAGTATTCTAGAAACCGAGCAGTACTTC; CDR3: CASSILETEQYF
J: TRBJ2-7; size: NA; V: TRBV20-1; D: NA; DNA: TGCAGTGCTAGAGAGACCTACGAGCAGTACTTC; CDR3: CSARETYEQYF
J: TRBJ2-7; size: NA; V: TRBV29-1; D: NA; DNA: TGCAGCGTTAGGGGGGCAGGGTACGAGCAGTACTTC; CDR3: CSVRGAGYEQYF
J: TRBJ2-3; size: few; V: TRBV28; D: TRBD1; DNA: TGTGCCAGCAGCCCCGTGACAGGGGCCACCACAGATACGCAGTATTTT; CDR3: CASSPVTGATTDTQYF
J: TRBJ2-7; size: few; V: TRBV30; D: NA; DNA: TGTGCCTGGAGTGAGGAAGGGTACGAGCAGTACTTC; CDR3: CAWSEEGYEQYF
J: TRBJ2-5; size: NA; V: TRBV13; D: TRBD1; DNA: TGTGCCAGCAGGTTGACAGGGGGCCAAGAGACCCAGTACTTC; CDR3: CASRLTGGQETQYF
J: TRBJ2-5; size: few; V: TRBV19; D: NA; DNA: TGTGCCAGTAGTAACAGGGTGAAGGAGACCCAGTACTTC; CDR3: CASSNRVKETQYF
J: TRBJ1-1; size: few; V: TRBV7-9; D: TRBD1; DNA: TGTGCCAGCAGCGTTTCAGGGGGAGGGTACACTGAAGCTTTCTTT; CDR3: CASSVSGGGYTEAFF
J: TRBJ1-6; size: few; V: TRBV18; D: TRBD1; DNA: TGTGCCAGCTCGGGAGAACAGGGGTCACCCCTCCACTTT; CDR3: CASSGEQGSPLHF
J: TRBJ2-7; size: few; V: TRBV9; D: TRBD2; DNA: TGTGCCAGCAGCGTAGTGGTACTAGCGGGGGGAAGGGCCTACGAGCAGTACTTC; CDR3: CASSVVVLAGGRAYEQYF
J: TRBJ2-3; size: NA; V: TRBV7-2; D: NA; DNA: TGTGCCAGCAGCGTGCCGGCCTCTAGAGATACGCAGTATTTT; CDR3: CASSVPASRDTQYF
J: TRBJ2-7; size: few; V: TRBV6-5; D: NA; DNA: TGTGCCAGCAGTTACTCGGGGGCCAGCTCCTACGAGCAGTACTTC; CDR3: CASSYSGASSYEQYF
J: TRBJ1-2; size: NA; V: TRBV10-3; D: NA; DNA: TGTGCCAGCAGTGAACAGGGATTCGGCTATGGCTACACCTTC; CDR3: CASSEQGFGYGYTF
J: TRBJ1-6; size: few; V: TRBV2; D: TRBD1; DNA: TGTGCCAGCAGTGAAAACGGACAGGGGAATTCACCCCTCCACTTT; CDR3: CASSENGQGNSPLHF
J: TRBJ2-7; size: few; V: TRBV29-1; D: NA; DNA: TGCAGCGCCAGGGGCCTTCCTTCCTACGAGCAGTACTTC; CDR3: CSARGLPSYEQYF
J: TRBJ1-2; size: NA; V: TRBV5-4; D: NA; DNA: TGTGCCATCGGCGTCCAAGACAGGCGTGATGGCTACACCTTC; CDR3: CAIGVQDRRDGYTF
J: TRBJ2-5; size: NA; V: TRBV25-1; D: NA; DNA: TGTGCCAGCAGTGCCCAAGAGGGGGATCCCCAGTACTTC; CDR3: CASSAQEGDPQYF
J: TRBJ2-5; size: few; V: TRBV28; D: NA; DNA: TGTGCCAGCAGTGCGGGAGGGACAGGGGTGAGGGAGACCCAGTACTTC; CDR3: CASSAGGTGVRETQYF
J: TRBJ2-1; size: NA; V: TRBV5-1; D: TRBD1; DNA: TGCGCCAGCAGCGGGACAGGTTACAATGAGCAGTTCTTC; CDR3: CASSGTGYNEQFF
J: TRBJ1-2; size: NA; V: TRBV6-5; D: NA; DNA: TGTGCCAGCAGTTATTCGGGACTTACGAGCTATGGCTACACCTTC; CDR3: CASSYSGLTSYGYTF
J: TRBJ2-7; size: few; V: TRBV18; D: NA; DNA: TGTGCCAGCTCACCCGTTCTGGTCGAGCAGTACTTC; CDR3: CASSPVLVEQYF
J: TRBJ1-5; size: NA; V: TRBV2; D: TRBD1; DNA: TGTGCCAGCAGTGAACAGGGGGAACAGCCCCAGCATTTT; CDR3: CASSEQGEQPQHF
J: TRBJ2-7; size: NA; V: TRBV19; D: TRBD2; DNA: TGTGCCAGTAGTATCGCCCCGGGGGGAACCTACGAGCAGTACTTC; CDR3: CASSIAPGGTYEQYF
J: TRBJ2-6; size: NA; V: TRBV9; D: NA; DNA: TGTGCCAGCAGGGCAGCTGGGGCCAACGTCCTGACTTTC; CDR3: CASRAAGANVLTF
J: TRBJ1-5; size: NA; V: TRBV5-4; D: NA; DNA: TGTGCCAGCAGCTTGTATGGAGGGGATCAGCCCCAGCATTTT; CDR3: CASSLYGGDQPQHF
J: TRBJ2-1; size: NA; V: TRBV18; D: NA; DNA: TGTGCCAGCTCACCAGGGAACAATGAGCAGTTCTTC; CDR3: CASSPGNNEQFF
J: TRBJ1-2; size: NA; V: TRBV27; D: NA; DNA: TGTGCCAGCAGTCAGGGACTTGGCTACACCTTC; CDR3: CASSQGLGYTF
J: TRBJ2-2; size: NA; V: TRBV5-6; D: TRBD1; DNA: TGTGCCAGCGGTCGACAGGGAACAGTTCGCGGGGAGCTGTTTTTT; CDR3: CASGRQGTVRGELFF
J: TRBJ2-3; size: NA; V: TRBV18; D: TRBD1; DNA: TGTGCCAGCTCACGACGACAGGGGAGCACAGATACGCAGTATTTT; CDR3: CASSRRQGSTDTQYF